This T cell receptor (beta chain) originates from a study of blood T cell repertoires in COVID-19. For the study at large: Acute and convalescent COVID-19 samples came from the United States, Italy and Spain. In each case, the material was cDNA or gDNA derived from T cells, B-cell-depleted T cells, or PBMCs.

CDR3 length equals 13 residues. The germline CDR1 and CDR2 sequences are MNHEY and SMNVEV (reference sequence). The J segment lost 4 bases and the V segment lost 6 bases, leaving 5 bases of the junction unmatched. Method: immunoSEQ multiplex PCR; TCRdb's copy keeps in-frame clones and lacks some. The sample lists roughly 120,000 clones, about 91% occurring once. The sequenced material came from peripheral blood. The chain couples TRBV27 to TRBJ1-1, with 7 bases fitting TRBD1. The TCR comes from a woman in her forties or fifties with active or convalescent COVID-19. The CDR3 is CASRVQGSTEAFF. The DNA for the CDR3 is TGTGCCAGCAGAGTACAGGGGAGCACTGAAGCTTTCTTT.